This is a list of T cell receptor beta chains from one sample in a study of blood T cell repertoires in COVID-19. Measured with immunoSEQ multiplex PCR; TCRdb has only the in-frame clones, and not every one. Found here are under 300,000 clones, around 86% of them singletons; the top ten hold around 12%. Sequenced: peripheral blood. Source of these receptors: a woman in her sixties or seventies with active or convalescent COVID-19. Each CDR3 is given with its conserved first and last residue. Fields, in order: D gene, J gene, V gene, clone size, CDR3 DNA, CDR3 protein. D genes are given only for firm matches. Clone size, where shown, is once, few, many, or a class for clones that have expanded.

D: TRBD2
J: TRBJ2-1
V: TRBV18
size: -
DNA: TGTGCCAGCTCACCACCGGGGGGGGAGTACAATGAGCAGTTCTTC
CDR3: CASSPPGGEYNEQFF

D: -
J: TRBJ2-7
V: TRBV7-9
size: few
DNA: TGTGCCAGCAGCGCAGACAGGTCACCCTACGAGCAGTACTTC
CDR3: CASSADRSPYEQYF

D: -
J: TRBJ2-7
V: TRBV10-1
size: -
DNA: TGCGCCAGCAGTGCCGGGGGAAGCTACGAGCAGTACTTC
CDR3: CASSAGGSYEQYF

D: -
J: TRBJ1-6
V: TRBV7-9
size: -
DNA: TGTGCCAGCAGCCGTGGACACCCGCTAACGGGCTCCTATAATTCACCCCTCCACTTT
CDR3: CASSRGHPLTGSYNSPLHF

D: -
J: TRBJ2-7
V: TRBV18
size: few
DNA: TGTGCCAGCTCAACCTCGCAGGGGCCTTCCTACGAGCAGTACTTC
CDR3: CASSTSQGPSYEQYF

D: -
J: TRBJ1-4
V: TRBV2
size: -
DNA: TGTGCCAGCAGTGAAGCGCCCTCAGGGTTTGGGACTAATGAAAAACTGTTTTTT
CDR3: CASSEAPSGFGTNEKLFF

D: -
J: TRBJ1-2
V: TRBV4-3
size: -
DNA: TGCGCCAGCAGCCAAGTAGTGCAGGGAGGCTATGGCTACACCTTC
CDR3: CASSQVVQGGYGYTF

D: TRBD1
J: TRBJ1-2
V: TRBV6-6
size: -
DNA: TGTGCCAGCACCCAGGGACAGGGTACGAGGGGCTACACCTTC
CDR3: CASTQGQGTRGYTF

D: TRBD1
J: TRBJ2-2
V: TRBV5-6
size: -
DNA: TGTGCCAGCAGAGGGACAGGGACCGGGGAGCTGTTTTTT
CDR3: CASRGTGTGELFF

D: -
J: TRBJ2-1
V: TRBV19
size: -
DNA: TGTGCCAGTAGTATGGGGCGGGAAGGTGAGCAGTTCTTC
CDR3: CASSMGREGEQFF

D: -
J: TRBJ2-6
V: TRBV15
size: -
DNA: TGTGCCACCAGCAGAGATAACAATGGCCCTGGCCCTTTC
CDR3: CATSRDNNGPGPF

D: TRBD2
J: TRBJ2-3
V: TRBV10-3
size: -
DNA: TGTGCCATCAGGCGCGGGGGGGGCACAGATACGCAGTATTTT
CDR3: CAIRRGGGTDTQYF

D: -
J: TRBJ1-1
V: TRBV3-1/TRBV3-2
size: -
DNA: TGTGCCAGCAGCCAAGACATAGGGGGGGGCGGAAGGAATCGGACTGAAGCTTTCTTT
CDR3: CASSQDIGGGGRNRTEAFF

D: TRBD1
J: TRBJ1-2
V: TRBV5-1
size: few
DNA: TGCGCCAGCAGCCGGGGACAGGGGGCGCATGGCTACACCTTC
CDR3: CASSRGQGAHGYTF

D: TRBD1
J: TRBJ1-1
V: TRBV19
size: -
DNA: TGTGCCAGTAGCCCACAGGGGGCGGGTGTGAACACTCAAGCTTTCTTT
CDR3: CASSPQGAGVNTQAFF

D: -
J: TRBJ2-6
V: TRBV19
size: -
DNA: TGTGCCAGTAGTAACCCAGGGGCTGGGGCCAACGTCCTGACTTTC
CDR3: CASSNPGAGANVLTF

D: -
J: TRBJ1-2
V: TRBV29-1
size: -
DNA: TGCAGCGTTGAGTCAGGGATTGGGGGCTACACCTTC
CDR3: CSVESGIGGYTF

D: -
J: TRBJ2-1
V: TRBV10-3
size: -
DNA: TGTGCCATCAGTGAGAGGCAACAGGGGGGGAACAATGAGCAGTTCTTC
CDR3: CAISERQQGGNNEQFF

D: TRBD1
J: TRBJ1-3
V: TRBV9
size: -
DNA: TGTGCCAGCAGCCAGACAGGGGCCTCTGGAAACACCATATATTTT
CDR3: CASSQTGASGNTIYF

D: -
J: TRBJ1-1
V: TRBV18
size: -
DNA: TGTGCCAGCTCACCAGGGGCAAGGACTGAAGCTTTCTTT
CDR3: CASSPGARTEAFF

D: TRBD2
J: TRBJ2-3
V: TRBV20-1
size: -
DNA: TGCAGTGCTAGTTCCGTGCGGGGGGGCACAGATACGCAGTATTTT
CDR3: CSASSVRGGTDTQYF